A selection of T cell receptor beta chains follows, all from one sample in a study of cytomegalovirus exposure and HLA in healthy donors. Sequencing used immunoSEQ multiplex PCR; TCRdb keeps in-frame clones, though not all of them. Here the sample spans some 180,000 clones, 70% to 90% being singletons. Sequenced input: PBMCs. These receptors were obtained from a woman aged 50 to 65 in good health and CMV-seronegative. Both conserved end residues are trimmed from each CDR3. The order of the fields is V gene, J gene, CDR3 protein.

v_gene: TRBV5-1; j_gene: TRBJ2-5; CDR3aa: ASDPEASGRETQY
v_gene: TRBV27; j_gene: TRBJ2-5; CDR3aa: ASSLRVFSGRPETQY
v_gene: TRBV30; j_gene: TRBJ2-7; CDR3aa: AWSGTGVHEQY
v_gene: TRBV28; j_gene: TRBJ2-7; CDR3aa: ASSPNDRGRTYEQY
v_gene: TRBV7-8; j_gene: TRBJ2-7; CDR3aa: ASSLTGTGDEQY
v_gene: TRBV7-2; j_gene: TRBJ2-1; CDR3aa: ASSLGGSGERAGEQF
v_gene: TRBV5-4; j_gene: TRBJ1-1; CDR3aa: ASSSYRDTEAF
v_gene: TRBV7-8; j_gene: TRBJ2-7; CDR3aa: ASSFKELEQY
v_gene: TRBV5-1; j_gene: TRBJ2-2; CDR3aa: ASSLVGTGELF
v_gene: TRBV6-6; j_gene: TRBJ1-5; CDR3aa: ASSYSDSRQPQH
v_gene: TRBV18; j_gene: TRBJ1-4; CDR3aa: ASSNRTARNEKLF
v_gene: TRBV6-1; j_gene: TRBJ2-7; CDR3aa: ASIAGDYEQY
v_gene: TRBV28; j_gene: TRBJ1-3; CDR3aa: ASSLLQGGGNTIY
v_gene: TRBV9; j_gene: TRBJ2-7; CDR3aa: ASSVEPLVSHEQY
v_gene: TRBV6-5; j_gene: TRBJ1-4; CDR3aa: ASSYSQGSNEKLF
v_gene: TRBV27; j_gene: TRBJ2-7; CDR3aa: ASSPGTSGSYEQY
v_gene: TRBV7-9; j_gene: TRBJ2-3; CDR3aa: ASSYRAPSTDTQY
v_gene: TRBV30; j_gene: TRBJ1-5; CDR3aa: AWAITVNQPQH
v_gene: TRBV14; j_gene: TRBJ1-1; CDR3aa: ASSTELNTEAF
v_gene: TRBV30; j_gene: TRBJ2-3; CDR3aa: AWSVGAGSTDTQY
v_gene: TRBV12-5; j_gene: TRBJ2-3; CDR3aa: ASGVGLAGEDPDTQY
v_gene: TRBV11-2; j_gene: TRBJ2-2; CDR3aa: ASSTGLAGGAELF
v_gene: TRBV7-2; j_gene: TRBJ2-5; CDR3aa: ASSQGTSGRARETQY
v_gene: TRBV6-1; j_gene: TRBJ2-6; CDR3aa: ASSSDRAGANVLT
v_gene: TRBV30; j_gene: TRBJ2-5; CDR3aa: AWSVQVSKTQY
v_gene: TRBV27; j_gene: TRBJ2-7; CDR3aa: ASRTSGRTYEQY
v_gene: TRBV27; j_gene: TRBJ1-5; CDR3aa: ASSFAGSGHQPQH
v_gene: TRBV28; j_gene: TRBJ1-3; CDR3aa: ASSSQGAEGNTIY
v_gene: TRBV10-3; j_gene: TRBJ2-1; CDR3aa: AISEWEGNNEQF
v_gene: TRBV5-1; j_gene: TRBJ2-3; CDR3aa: ASSIGLSSTDTQY
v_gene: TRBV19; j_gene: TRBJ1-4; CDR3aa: ASSMVGATNEKLF
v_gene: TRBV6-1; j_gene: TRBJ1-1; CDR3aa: ASSWDRNTEAF
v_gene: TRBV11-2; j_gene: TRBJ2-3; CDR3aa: ASSLLNRGLIDTQY
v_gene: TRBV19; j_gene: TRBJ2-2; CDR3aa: ASSVDRGGELF
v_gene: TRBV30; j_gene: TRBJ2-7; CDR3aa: AWRMSSYEQY
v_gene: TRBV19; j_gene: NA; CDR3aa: ASSSGRLAGEQY
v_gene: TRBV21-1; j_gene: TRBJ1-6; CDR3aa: ASSKAKRTRSSYNSPLH
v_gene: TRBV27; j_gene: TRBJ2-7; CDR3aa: ASSLSGTSGYEQY
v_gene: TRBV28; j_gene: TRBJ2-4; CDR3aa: ASSSNPGHKTKNIQY
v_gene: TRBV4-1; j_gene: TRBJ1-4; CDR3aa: ASSRTGGDEKLF
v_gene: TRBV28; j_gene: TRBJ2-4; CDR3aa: ASGSITKNIQY
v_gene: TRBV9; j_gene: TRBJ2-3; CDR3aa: ASSALTDTQY
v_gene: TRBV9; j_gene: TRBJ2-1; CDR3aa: ASSVGTASYNEQF
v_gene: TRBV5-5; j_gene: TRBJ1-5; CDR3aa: ASSFRGEGQPQH
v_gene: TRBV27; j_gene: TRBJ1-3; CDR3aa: ASSLLSGSGNTIY
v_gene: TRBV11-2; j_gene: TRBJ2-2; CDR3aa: ASSLRLAEETGELF
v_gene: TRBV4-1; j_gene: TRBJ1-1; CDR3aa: ASSRRTALNTEAF
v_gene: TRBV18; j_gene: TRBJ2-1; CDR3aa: ASSLDRGHNEQF
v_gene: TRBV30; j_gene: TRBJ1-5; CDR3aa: AWRGQTSNQPQH
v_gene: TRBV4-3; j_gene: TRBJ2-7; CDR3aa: ASSQGRGQSAYEQY
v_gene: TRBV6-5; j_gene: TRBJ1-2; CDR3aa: ASRPTGTGGGYT
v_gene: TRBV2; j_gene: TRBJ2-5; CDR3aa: ASSEVAGGGIKTQY
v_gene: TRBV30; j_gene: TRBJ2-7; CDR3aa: AWSAREIRFIEQY